This T cell receptor beta chain emerged from a study of technical replicates of blood from a handful of donors. The CDR3 length is 15 residues. V was pared by 5 bases and J by 6 bases, with 5 bases of the junction left unmatched. Germline lookup yields CDR1 SGHVS and CDR2 FQNEAQ. The method was immunoSEQ multiplex PCR; TCRdb's version includes in-frame clones alone and lacks a portion of them. The top ten clones hold roughly 0.17% of a sample with 60,000 to 90,000 clones, approximately 96% of them seen once. The rearrangement joins TRBV7-8 to TRBJ1-5; the match to TRBD1 covers 12 bases. The TCR was taken from a human donor in good health. The specimen was T cells isolated from PBMCs. The CDR3 protein is CASSHGTGGSQPQHF. CDR3 nucleotides: TGTGCCAGCAGCCACGGGACAGGGGGCTCTCAGCCCCAGCATTTT.